This T cell receptor beta chain is drawn from a study of blood T cell repertoires in COVID-19. TCRdb's table, derived via immunoSEQ multiplex PCR, lists solely in-frame clones and lacks some. The repertoire consists of about 150,000 clones, with 80% to 90% occurring once and the leading ten covering over 12%. This CDR3 spans 13 amino acids. The junction had 6 bases not matched to a gene; V was cut back by 10 bases and J by 3 bases. Germline V gives CDR1 MDHEN, CDR2 SYDVKM. The rearrangement links TRBV28 to TRBJ2-3, with 8 nucleotides matching TRBD2. The TCR originated in a woman aged 40 to 50 with acute or convalescent COVID-19. Specimen: peripheral blood. The CDR3 region is CATMSGGTDTQYF. The CDR3 nucleotides are TGTGCCACTATGAGCGGGGGAACAGATACGCAGTATTTT.